This TCR beta chain is from a study of control samples from healthy donors and cancer patients. This CDR3 region has 15 residues. Germline CDR1 and CDR2: SGHTA and FQGNSA. J gave up 7 bases and V 5 bases, and 7 bases lay outside the gene matches. TCRdb's table, derived via immunoSEQ multiplex PCR, lists solely in-frame clones and lacks some. The repertoire holds about 120,000 clones, with roughly 90% as singletons. The sample comprised blood. The TCR sequence derives from a man aged 50 to 60 in good health. The chain combines TRBV7-2 with TRBJ2-7, with 14 nucleotides matching TRBD2. In DNA, the CDR3 is TGTGCCAGCAGCCCGGCGGGGACTAGCGGGGGAGAGCAGTACTTC. Translation gives CASSPAGTSGGEQYF.